One and the same sample provided the 21 T cell receptor beta chains below, sequenced in a study of technical replicates of blood from a few donors. Produced via immunoSEQ multiplex PCR; TCRdb's table is partial and in-frame only. The table records roughly 65,000 clones, over 75% of them present only once. Sequencing was carried out using PBMCs. The receptors originated from a human donor in good health. Some clones in this sample may be carry-over from other donors' samples.

V gene TRBV18 combines with J gene TRBJ1-2, with D perhaps TRBD1 (6 bases). This CDR3 region has 13 residues. The V end lost 8 bases, the J end lost 8 bases, and 18 bases lay between the germline ends. CDR1 is KGHSH, CDR2 LQKENI, per germline. DNA of the CDR3: TGTGCCAGCGGAGGCCGAGGACAGCTCGGCTACACCTTC. Its protein product is CASGGRGQLGYTF.

Here the CDR3 DNA reads TGTGCCAGTAGTATAGGGAGCCCCGGGACAAATGAAAAACTGTTTTTT. Translating it yields CASSIGSPGTNEKLFF. The chain combines TRBV19 with TRBJ1-4; TRBD1 is a possible D gene (6 bases). The ends were cut back, 1 base at V and 5 bases at J, with 14 bases in the middle. CDR3 length: 16 residues. The V gene's germline CDR1 is LNHDA and CDR2 SQIVND (reference sequence).

This chain connects TRBV27 to TRBJ2-1; TRBD2 matches at 9 bases. CDR1 and CDR2 (germline): MNHEY, SMNVEV (reference sequence). This CDR3 is built from 16 residues. J gave up 8 bases and V 5 bases, and 13 bases lay outside the gene matches. The CDR3 region has the DNA TGTGCCAGCAGTCCGCTAGCGGGGTTCCGCTTGGATGAGCAGTTCTTC. Its protein is CASSPLAGFRLDEQFF.

This clone was detected only once. This chain uses TRBV29-1 with TRBJ1-2, with 7 nucleotides matching TRBD1. The CDR3 loop spans 13 amino acids. Germline trimming cut 6 bases from V and 4 bases from J; bases unmatched to any gene: 8. CDR1 SQVTM and CDR2 ANQGSEA come from the germline V gene. The CDR3 DNA reads TGCAGCGTCGAGGGACAGTCAGGCTATGGCTACACCTTC. Protein: CSVEGQSGYGYTF.

This clone has only one observation. The chain employs TRBV6-4 and TRBJ2-5; the match to TRBD1 covers 9 bases. The J segment lost 2 bases and the V segment lost 1 base, leaving 5 bases of the junction unmatched. There are 16 residues in the CDR3. The germline CDR1 and CDR2 sequences are MRHNA and SNTAGT. Here the CDR3 reads CASSDFGDRVQETQYF. The CDR3 DNA reads TGTGCCAGCAGTGACTTTGGGGACAGGGTACAAGAGACCCAGTACTTC.

The V gene is TRBV9, the J gene TRBJ2-3; perhaps TRBD1 as D (6 bases). This CDR3 has 15 residues. The V end lost 4 bases, the J end lost 2 bases, and 14 bases lay between the germline ends. Germline V gene sequence: CDR1 SGDLS, CDR2 YYNGEE. DNA for the CDR3: TGTGCCAGCAGCAATGCAAGGGGGATCACAGATACGCAGTATTTT. Translated, it gives CASSNARGITDTQYF.

The V and J genes are TRBV12-5 and TRBJ2-2; D possibly corresponds to TRBD1 (6 bases). The CDR3 sequence is 16 residues long. Germline-derived CDR1 and CDR2 are LGHNT and FRNRAP. V lost 4 bases and J lost 4, with 16 bases in between. This CDR3 reads CASGSGNTGPTGELFF. CDR3 bases: TGTGCTAGTGGTTCCGGAAATACAGGGCCCACCGGGGAGCTGTTTTTT.

This chain links TRBV6-6 with TRBJ2-7; perhaps TRBD2 as D (6 bases). The germline V gene has CDR1 MNHNY and CDR2 SVGAGI (reference sequence). The CDR3 totals 14 residues. The ends were cut back, 9 bases at V and 6 bases at J, with 21 bases in the middle. For the CDR3, the DNA is TGTGCCAGTTCCTCTGGGGACTGGTTAATCGAGCAGTACTTC. Amino acid sequence: CASSSGDWLIEQYF.

The rearrangement links TRBV4-3 to TRBJ2-2, with TRBD2 as a possible D gene (6 bases). V was clipped by 0 bases and J by 1 base, with 18 bases between them. Germline CDR1 and CDR2: LGHNA and YSLEER. This CDR3 region has 19 residues. The DNA for the CDR3 is TGCGCCAGCAGCCAAGACTTCGGCGGGCTAGCGAGGAACACCGGGGAGCTGTTTTTT. Its protein product is CASSQDFGGLARNTGELFF.

The chain joins TRBV4-3 to TRBJ2-1; possible D gene TRBD2, 6 bases. V was pared by 4 bases and J by 4 bases, with 11 bases between. CDR3 length equals 14 residues. Germline V gives CDR1 LGHNA, CDR2 YSLEER. The CDR3 spells CASSPQEGYNEQFF. The CDR3, as DNA: TGCGCCAGCAGCCCCCAGGAGGGTTACAATGAGCAGTTCTTC.

This chain links TRBV10-3 with TRBJ1-5; possibly TRBD1 for D (5 bases). Germline V gene sequence: CDR1 ENHRY, CDR2 SYGVKD. V lost 0 bases and J lost 1, with 10 bases in between. This CDR3 comprises 16 residues. CDR3 nucleotide sequence: TGTGCCATCAGTGAGTCACAGGTCCGAAGCAATCAGCCCCAGCATTTT. Translation: CAISESQVRSNQPQHF.

This chain links TRBV7-9 with TRBJ2-3, with D tentatively TRBD1 (6 bases). The length of the CDR3 is 15 residues. The V end lost 3 bases, the J end lost 2 bases, and 12 bases lay between the germline ends. Per germline, CDR1 SEHNR and CDR2 FQNEAQ (reference sequence). The CDR3 coding sequence is TGTGCCAGCAGCTTTGGGACAAACCCCACAGATACGCAGTATTTT. It encodes CASSFGTNPTDTQYF.

The chain is built from TRBV19 and TRBJ1-1; a weak D match, TRBD1 (5 bases). The length of the CDR3 is 12 residues. Trimming removed 8 bases from V and 5 bases from J, with 12 bases in between. The germline gives CDR1 LNHDA, CDR2 SQIVND (reference sequence). The CDR3: CASRQWRTEAFF. The CDR3 DNA follows: TGTGCCAGTCGACAGTGGCGTACTGAAGCTTTCTTT.

The chain carries TRBV15 and TRBJ2-3; the match to TRBD2 covers 8 bases. The germline V gene encodes CDR1 LNHNV and CDR2 YYDKDF (reference sequence). V gave up 1 base and J gave up 0 bases; unmatched junction bases: 3. The CDR3 runs 16 residues. This CDR3 reads CATSRAVAGSTDTQYF. The CDR3 DNA is TGTGCCACCAGCAGAGCGGTAGCGGGAAGCACAGATACGCAGTATTTT.

This chain connects TRBV5-1 to TRBJ2-1; a weak D match, TRBD2 (6 bases). Germline CDR1 is SGHRS and CDR2 is YFSETQ. V shed 4 bases and J shed 2 bases, with 13 bases lying between them. The CDR3 is 15 residues long. This CDR3 is CASSALAAAYNEQFF. The DNA for the CDR3 is TGCGCCAGCAGCGCCTTAGCGGCCGCCTACAATGAGCAGTTCTTC.

This clone was seen a single time. The chain couples TRBV7-3 to TRBJ2-2; weak D call: TRBD2 (6 bases). The CDR3 runs to 14 residues. Deletions cut 5 bases from V and 5 bases from J, with 12 bases between. Germline lookup yields CDR1 SGHTA and CDR2 FQGTGA. CDR3 in DNA: TGTGCCAGCAGCCTCACGGGAGTGACCGGGGAGCTGTTTTTT. Its translation is CASSLTGVTGELFF. The full variable domain, completed using reference TRBV7-3 and TRBJ2-2, is GAGVSQTPSNKVTEKGKYVELRCDPISGHTALYWYRQSLGQGPEFLIYFQGTGAADDSGLPNDRFFAVRPEGSVSTLKIQRTERGDSAVYLCASSLTGVTGELFFGEGSRLTVL.

The J gene is TRBJ2-5, the V gene TRBV6-1; D unresolved. The CDR3 sequence is 15 residues long. Per germline, CDR1 MNHNS and CDR2 SASEGT. With 6 bases removed from V and 1 base from J, the gap between germline ends came to 15 bases. Here the CDR3 reads CASSEPVFSQETQYF. The DNA for the CDR3 is TGTGCCAGCAGCGAACCGGTCTTTTCCCAAGAGACCCAGTACTTC.

This sequence joins TRBV6-6 and TRBJ2-7; D uncertain. Trimming stripped 0 bases from V and 3 bases from J, with 3 bases between. Per germline, CDR1 MNHNY and CDR2 SVGAGI (reference sequence). The CDR3 covers 12 residues. The CDR3, as DNA: TGTGCCAGCAGTTACTCCCGCTACGAGCAGTACTTC. It specifies CASSYSRYEQYF.

J is TRBJ1-1 and V is TRBV7-9; D is ambiguous. The CDR3 sequence is 14 residues long. Looked up from germline, CDR1 is SEHNR and CDR2 is FQNEAQ (reference sequence). V was clipped by 3 bases and J by 6 bases, with 14 bases between them. CDR3 coding DNA: TGTGCCAGCAGCTTTGGAGGGAGACAAGCTGAAGCTTTCTTT. Its translation: CASSFGGRQAEAFF.

This sequence joins TRBV18 and TRBJ2-7; a possible D gene is TRBD2 (5 bases). Germline-derived CDR1 and CDR2 are KGHSH and LQKENI. This CDR3 region has 13 residues. V was trimmed by 2 bases and J by 5 bases, leaving 10 bases between them. The CDR3 here is CASSPAGGHEQYF. In DNA form, the CDR3 reads TGTGCCAGCTCACCAGCGGGTGGCCACGAGCAGTACTTC.

This clone was detected once. In DNA, the CDR3 is TGTGCCAGCAGCTTTGGGGGCCCCTACGAGCAGTACTTC. Translation gives CASSFGGPYEQYF. The chain carries TRBV11-1 and TRBJ2-7, with a possible D match to TRBD1 (6 bases). Per the germline V gene, CDR1 is SGHAT and CDR2 is FQDESV (reference sequence). This CDR3 contains 13 residues. Deletions cut 3 bases from V and 2 bases from J, with 8 bases between.